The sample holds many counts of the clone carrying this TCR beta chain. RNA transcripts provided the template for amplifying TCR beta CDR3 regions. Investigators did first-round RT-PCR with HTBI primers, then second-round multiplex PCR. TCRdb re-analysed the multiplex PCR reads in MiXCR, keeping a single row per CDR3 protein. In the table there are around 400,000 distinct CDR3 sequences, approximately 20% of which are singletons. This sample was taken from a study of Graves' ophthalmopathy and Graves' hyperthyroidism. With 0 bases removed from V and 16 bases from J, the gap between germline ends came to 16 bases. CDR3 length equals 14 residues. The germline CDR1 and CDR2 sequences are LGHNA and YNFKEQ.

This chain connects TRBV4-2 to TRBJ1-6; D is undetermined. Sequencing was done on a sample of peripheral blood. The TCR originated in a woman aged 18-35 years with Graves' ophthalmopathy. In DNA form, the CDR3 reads TGTGCCAGCAGCCAAGATCGGGTGGCCCAGGAGCTCCACTTT. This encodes CASSQDRVAQELHF.